This TCR beta chain is drawn from a study of T cells after yellow fever vaccination. This clonotype was counted only a few times. Its antigen is not known. MiXCR was run by TCRdb on the 5' RACE reads, yielding one entry per CDR3 protein. Counted here are some 320,000 distinct CDR3 sequences, roughly 8.7% occurring once; the ten biggest clones make up approximately 3.5%. The CDR3 contains 13 residues. The ends were cut back, 5 bases at V and 4 bases at J, with 11 bases in the middle. The study, taken as a whole, reports: Once the booster was given, most primary-vaccination clones reappeared, at approximately 97% for CD4 and around 90% for CD8.

The receptor's source is a man aged 18 to 30 who received the YFV17D yellow fever vaccine. The starting material was CD4+ T cells sorted from PBMCs, obtained 5 days after the yellow fever booster vaccination. The chain carries TRBV12-3 or TRBV12-4 and TRBJ1-1; a possible D gene is TRBD1 (5 bases). The CDR3 region has the DNA TGTGCCAGCAGTCCCCACGGGGGCACTGAAGCTTTCTTT. Translation: CASSPHGGTEAFF.